This T cell receptor (beta chain) was captured in a study of graft-versus-host responses after intestinal transplantation. Study background: Multivisceral, liver-intestinal, or isolated intestinal grafts were transplanted into recipients. Study-wide results and caveats: Among recipient marrow samples, GvH clones were found; some appeared first in ileum or blood. The highest levels of circulating GvH clones went along with early declines in HvG clones after transplant.

Note on this clone: Its antigen is still unknown.

Graft samples were processed, releasing intraepithelial and lamina propria lymphocytes. Only in-frame clones appear in the TCRdb table, and some are missing; sequencing was by immunoSEQ multiplex PCR. This table has about 14,000 clones, around two thirds appearing once. CDR1 is SGHAT and CDR2 is FQDESV in the germline V gene (reference sequence). This CDR3 is 13 amino acids long. The ends were cut back, 5 bases at V and 4 bases at J, with 11 bases in the middle. The receptor was derived from a human patient who received an intestinal transplant, so some T cells may come from the graft donor. Sequenced here: ileum tissue, sampled 16 days after intestinal transplant. V and J are TRBV11-1 and TRBJ2-5; TRBD2 might be the D (6 bases). In DNA, the CDR3 is TGTGCCAGCAGCCGGGACGGGAGAGAGACCCAGTACTTC. Translated: CASSRDGRETQYF.